These T cell receptor beta chains were read from a single sample in a study of molecular identifiers for immune sequencing clone quantification. TCRdb passed the PCR reads through MiXCR, listing each CDR3 protein once. Seen here are 15,000 to 25,000 distinct CDR3 sequences, 20% to 25% observed once, and the top ten hold about 6.4%. Sequencing was performed on naive CD8+ T cells from blood, with Jurkat cell RNA spiked in. All receptors derive from a human donor in good health. Some libraries in this study had Jurkat cell RNA spiked in. Both conserved end residues are part of each CDR3. The D gene is left open where the match is weak. Clone size is not always given. Where it is, it says once, few, many or a class for expanded clones.

j_call clone_size d_call v_call cdr3_aa cdr3_nt
TRBJ2-1 many . TRBV4-3 CASSVDWGSYNEQFF TGCGCCAGCAGCGTGGACTGGGGCTCCTACAATGAGCAGTTCTTC
TRBJ2-3 . TRBD2 TRBV6-2/TRBV6-3 CASSYLAGITDTQYF TGTGCCAGCAGTTACTTAGCGGGAATCACAGATACGCAGTATTTT
TRBJ2-7 many . TRBV27 CASSPSGVSYEQYF TGTGCCAGCAGTCCCTCAGGGGTAAGCTACGAGCAGTACTTC
TRBJ2-5 many . TRBV27 CASSPGQETQYF TGTGCCAGCAGTCCCGGCCAAGAGACCCAGTACTTC
TRBJ2-7 many . TRBV13 CASSDQGPSYEQYF TGTGCCAGCAGCGACCAGGGACCCTCCTACGAGCAGTACTTC
TRBJ2-1 medium-sized . TRBV19 CASSGGEQFF TGTGCCAGTAGTGGCGGCGAGCAGTTCTTC
TRBJ2-1 many . TRBV11-2 CASSLVLGNEQFF TGTGCCAGCAGCTTAGTACTGGGCAATGAGCAGTTCTTC
TRBJ2-1 medium-sized . TRBV6-1 CASRIHGVAAYNEQFF TGTGCCAGCAGAATACACGGTGTCGCCGCCTACAATGAGCAGTTCTTC
TRBJ2-1 . . TRBV4-3 CASRLLGEHNEQFF TGCGCCAGCAGACTCCTCGGGGAGCACAATGAGCAGTTCTTC
TRBJ2-2 few . TRBV24-1 CATRSGTANTGELFF TGTGCCACCAGGTCCGGGACGGCTAACACCGGGGAGCTGTTTTTT
TRBJ2-5 . . TRBV12-3/TRBV12-4 CASSLRQTEETQYF TGTGCCAGCAGTTTGAGACAGACGGAAGAGACCCAGTACTTC
TRBJ2-2 medium-sized . TRBV9 CASSVVSGELFF TGTGCCAGCAGCGTAGTTTCCGGGGAGCTGTTTTTT
TRBJ1-1 many . TRBV12-3/TRBV12-4 CASTEKGGNTEAFF TGTGCCAGCACCGAGAAGGGAGGGAACACTGAAGCTTTCTTT
TRBJ2-2 . . TRBV24-1 CATTGVDTGELFF TGTGCCACCACAGGGGTTGACACCGGGGAGCTGTTTTTT
TRBJ2-7 many . TRBV27 CASSLFQGSYEQYF TGTGCCAGCAGTTTATTCCAGGGGTCGTACGAGCAGTACTTC
TRBJ2-5 medium-sized TRBD1 TRBV7-9 CASSLNRGGYQETQYF TGTGCCAGCAGCCTAAACAGGGGCGGGTACCAAGAGACCCAGTACTTC
TRBJ2-3 many . TRBV7-3 CASSFGLDTQYF TGTGCCAGCAGCTTCGGGCTAGATACGCAGTATTTT
TRBJ2-5 . . TRBV11-2 CASSHLVGRVSETQYF TGTGCCAGCAGCCACCTCGTTGGCAGGGTATCAGAGACCCAGTACTTC
TRBJ2-3 medium-sized TRBD2 TRBV20-1 CSAGIAGATDTQYF TGCAGTGCTGGGATAGCGGGAGCCACAGATACGCAGTATTTT
TRBJ2-7 many . TRBV28 CASSFGTYEQYF TGTGCCAGCAGTTTTGGTACCTACGAGCAGTACTTC
TRBJ2-1 medium-sized TRBD2 TRBV7-2 CASSATSGSDEQFF TGTGCCAGCAGCGCCACTAGCGGGAGCGATGAGCAGTTCTTC
TRBJ2-6 medium-sized TRBD1 TRBV7-3 CASSLIGTGASGANVLTF TGTGCCAGCAGCTTAATCGGGACAGGGGCCTCTGGGGCCAACGTCCTGACTTTC
TRBJ2-7 medium-sized . TRBV14 CASSHVGSTYEQYF TGTGCCAGCAGCCACGTCGGGTCAACTTACGAGCAGTACTTC
TRBJ2-7 few . TRBV7-9 CASSLYGGGGYEQYF TGTGCCAGCAGCTTATATGGAGGGGGCGGATACGAGCAGTACTTC
TRBJ1-5 . . TRBV6-2/TRBV6-3 CASSYTLSGAQPQHF TGTGCCAGCAGTTACACGCTCTCAGGGGCACAGCCCCAGCATTTT
TRBJ1-5 few TRBD1 TRBV6-2/TRBV6-3 CASSYYHRPGQGFYSNQPQHF TGTGCCAGCAGTTACTATCACAGGCCGGGACAGGGGTTTTATAGCAATCAGCCCCAGCATTTT
TRBJ1-5 many TRBD1 TRBV5-6 CASSLGTGQSQPQHF TGTGCCAGCAGCTTGGGGACAGGGCAGAGTCAGCCCCAGCATTTT
TRBJ2-1 medium-sized . TRBV4-3 CASGDDDEQFF TGCGCCAGCGGAGATGATGATGAGCAGTTCTTC
TRBJ1-2 many . TRBV29-1 CSVPLTGTHTF TGCAGCGTCCCCCTAACCGGGACCCACACCTTC
TRBJ2-1 many TRBD2 TRBV9 CASSVAGRALNEQFF TGTGCCAGCAGCGTAGCCGGGAGGGCCTTAAATGAGCAGTTCTTC
TRBJ2-7 few . TRBV28 CASSFRGLQDGQRYF TGTGCCAGCAGTTTTCGGGGATTACAAGACGGTCAGCGGTACTTC
TRBJ1-1 . . TRBV7-2 CATGAGVRTEAFF TGTGCCACAGGGGCCGGGGTTAGAACTGAAGCTTTCTTT
TRBJ2-3 many TRBD2 TRBV11-2 CASRNTSGRGWGTDTQYF TGTGCCAGCAGGAACACTAGCGGGAGGGGATGGGGCACAGATACGCAGTATTTT
TRBJ2-1 many . TRBV29-1 CSVEGISSYNEQFF TGCAGCGTTGAAGGTATTAGCAGCTACAATGAGCAGTTCTTC
TRBJ1-5 . . TRBV28 CASSQARVVGQPQHF TGTGCCAGCAGCCAGGCGAGGGTCGTAGGTCAGCCCCAGCATTTT
TRBJ2-7 many TRBD1 TRBV27 CASSLSGTGAYEQYF TGTGCCAGCAGTTTATCCGGGACAGGGGCCTACGAGCAGTACTTC
TRBJ2-5 medium-sized . TRBV2 CASMGRRRTQYF TGTGCCAGCATGGGACGGCGGCGAACCCAGTACTTC
TRBJ2-3 medium-sized . TRBV28 CASSLEADTQYF TGTGCCAGCAGCCTAGAGGCAGATACGCAGTATTTT
TRBJ2-7 many . TRBV7-2 CASSLGVRGAGEQYF TGTGCCAGCAGCTTAGGTGTCAGGGGAGCAGGCGAGCAGTACTTC
TRBJ1-5 many . TRBV28 CASWWGGLQPQHF TGTGCCAGCTGGTGGGGAGGGTTACAGCCCCAGCATTTT
TRBJ2-1 . . TRBV28 CASSYRGGHNEQFF TGTGCCAGCAGTTACAGGGGGGGCCACAATGAGCAGTTCTTC
TRBJ2-7 . . TRBV19 CASSIAGAYEQYF TGTGCCAGTAGTATCGCCGGGGCCTACGAGCAGTACTTC
TRBJ1-2 few TRBD1 TRBV28 CASKGGTENYGYTF TGCGCCTCCAAAGGGGGGACAGAAAACTATGGCTACACCTTC
TRBJ2-1 many TRBD2 TRBV6-4 CASSILAGYNEQFF TGTGCCAGCAGTATACTAGCGGGGTACAATGAGCAGTTCTTC
TRBJ1-5 medium-sized . TRBV21-1 CASSSHLEGGCNQPQHF TGTGCCAGCAGCTCGCACCTTGAGGGGGGGTGTAATCAGCCCCAGCATTTT
TRBJ2-1 many TRBD2 TRBV5-1 CASSRTSGYEQFF TGCGCCAGCAGCCGGACTAGCGGTTATGAGCAGTTCTTC